These 25 T cell receptor beta chains were sequenced from one sample in a study of Graves' ophthalmopathy and Graves' hyperthyroidism. RNA transcripts yielded amplified TCR beta CDR3 regions. The authors performed first-round RT-PCR with HTBI primers and then a second-round multiplex PCR. TCRdb passed the multiplex PCR reads through MiXCR, listing each CDR3 protein once. The repertoire consists of roughly 230,000 distinct CDR3 sequences, with 20% to 25% occurring once and the leading ten covering under 55%. The sequenced material came from peripheral blood. The receptors derive from a woman in her 50s with Graves' ophthalmopathy.

V is TRBV19 and J is TRBJ1-5; 10 bases agree with TRBD1. J was trimmed by 5 bases and V by 5 bases; bases with no gene match: 6. Germline lookup yields CDR1 LNHDA and CDR2 SQIVND (reference sequence). CDR3 length: 15 residues. The CDR3 region has the DNA TGTGCCAGTAGTCGGGACAGGGGTAATTATCAGCCCCAGCATTTT. Amino acids: CASSRDRGNYQPQHF.

The chain combines TRBV12-3 or TRBV12-4 with TRBJ1-5; D remains ambiguous. V dropped 7 bases and J dropped 0 bases, with 10 bases sitting between them. The CDR3 runs 14 residues. The CDR3 DNA is TGTGCCAGCATCGCCCAAAATAGCAATCAGCCCCAGCATTTT. Translation: CASIAQNSNQPQHF.

In its sample, this clonotype was seen many times. The genes are TRBV4-1 and TRBJ1-2; weak D call: TRBD1 (6 bases). The CDR3 covers 19 residues. V lost 1 base and J lost 0, with 21 bases in between. CDR1 and CDR2 from the germline V gene are MGHRA and YSYEKL. The CDR3 DNA reads TGCGCCAGCAGCCAAGGCCCCTCGAGCAGGGGCCCTGCTAACTATGGCTACACCTTC. This codes for CASSQGPSSRGPANYGYTF.

This clonotype was detected a few times. The chain combines TRBV12-3 or TRBV12-4 with TRBJ1-2, with 7 bases aligning to TRBD1. Trimming took 8 bases from V and 4 from J; bases not matched to a gene: 16. The CDR3 length is 16 residues. CDR3 coding DNA: TGTGCCAGCGGACGGGACAGAGATCTATTCGCCTATGGCTACACCTTC. It specifies CASGRDRDLFAYGYTF.

This clonotype was observed at least ten times. The rearrangement links TRBV6-1 to TRBJ1-1; 7 bases line up with TRBD1. Trimming removed 7 bases from V and 1 base from J; junction bases left unmatched: 6. The CDR3 has 14 amino acids. The V gene's germline CDR1 is MNHNS and CDR2 SASEGT. The CDR3 DNA reads as TGTGCCAGCAATCTCAGGGGGGGGAACACTGAAGCTTTCTTT. This sequence encodes CASNLRGGNTEAFF.

The genes are TRBV3-1 and TRBJ1-1; weak D call: TRBD1 (5 bases). CDR1 and CDR2 (germline): LGHDT, YNNKEL (reference sequence). V shed 4 bases and J shed 7 bases, with 13 bases lying between them. The CDR3 has 13 amino acids. In nucleotides, the CDR3 is TGTGCCAGCAGCCTGGGGGGAGTCTTTGAAGCTTTCTTT. Translated: CASSLGGVFEAFF.

This clonotype was seen repeatedly, ten times or more. The chain couples TRBV29-1 to TRBJ1-3; D may be TRBD1 (6 bases). The CDR3 is 11 amino acids. The germline V gene has CDR1 SQVTM and CDR2 ANQGSEA. V was trimmed by 5 bases and J by 8 bases, leaving 10 bases between them. The CDR3 sequence: CSVKRGDTIYF. The CDR3 nucleotides read TGCAGCGTTAAAAGGGGGGACACCATATATTTT.

In this sample, this clonotype turned up many times. CDR3 region: CASSISRAMNTEAFF. The CDR3 DNA follows: TGTGCCAGTAGTATTTCCAGGGCGATGAACACTGAAGCTTTCTTT. The chain is built from TRBV19 and TRBJ1-1; D possibly corresponds to TRBD1 (5 bases). The CDR3 contains 15 residues. Germline V lookup: CDR1 LNHDA, CDR2 SQIVND (reference sequence). The V end lost 3 bases, the J end lost 0 bases, and 11 bases lay between the germline ends.

This clonotype came up a few times. The V call is TRBV3-1, the J call TRBJ1-1; 7 nucleotides agree with TRBD1. Germline loops: CDR1 LGHDT, CDR2 YNNKEL (reference sequence). Trimming cost V 0 bases and J 0 bases; bases outside gene matches: 7. This CDR3 region has 17 residues. The CDR3, as DNA: TGTGCCAGCAGCCAAGATGGGACAGATGCCATGAACACTGAAGCTTTCTTT. Residues: CASSQDGTDAMNTEAFF.

This clonotype has at least ten counts. This rearrangement joins TRBV11-2 to TRBJ2-4, with TRBD1 as a possible D gene (7 bases). V was clipped by 4 bases and J by 8 bases, with 18 bases between them. Germline V CDR1 and CDR2: SGHAT, FQNNGV. The CDR3 is 15 residues long. The CDR3 nucleotides read TGTGCCAGCAGCTCAAGGGGGCGGGATACGGACATTCAGTACTTC. This gives the protein CASSSRGRDTDIQYF.

This clonotype was observed at least ten times. The rearrangement joins TRBV12-3 or TRBV12-4 to TRBJ2-2; D remains unclear. The length of the CDR3 is 12 residues. V was trimmed by 3 bases and J by 7 bases, leaving 6 bases between them. The CDR3 is CASSFRLGELFF. CDR3 sequence (DNA): TGTGCCAGCAGTTTTCGTCTCGGGGAGCTGTTTTTT.

This clonotype was detected many times. The chain recombines TRBV11-2 with TRBJ2-7; D unresolved. Looked up from germline, CDR1 is SGHAT and CDR2 is FQNNGV. V was cut by 2 bases and J by 2 bases, with 19 bases left in between. This CDR3 has 17 residues. CDR3 coding DNA: TGTGCCAGCAGCTTACGATCTAACTTAGGCTTGCCCTACGAGCAGTACTTC. Translation: CASSLRSNLGLPYEQYF.

V usage is TRBV2 and J usage is TRBJ2-7, with 10 nucleotides matching TRBD2. The CDR3 consists of 13 residues. The germline V gene encodes CDR1 SNHLY and CDR2 FYNNEI. V shed 6 bases, J shed 7 bases, and the junction held 6 bases outside the gene matches. CDR3 DNA sequence: TGTGCCAGCAGAGAGGGACTAGCGAGGGAGCAGTACTTC. Protein: CASREGLAREQYF.

This clonotype was seen more than once but under ten times. The rearrangement joins TRBV10-3 to TRBJ2-7, with D uncertain. The V and J ends lost 9 bases and 1 base respectively, with 25 bases between them. CDR1 is ENHRY, CDR2 SYGVKD, per germline. The CDR3 consists of 17 residues. CDR3 DNA sequence: TGTGCCATTCAGAGCCAAGACGGCCCCGCTAGATCCTACGAGCAGTACTTC. Translation gives CAIQSQDGPARSYEQYF.

A few counts support this clonotype. The CDR3 DNA reads as TGTGCCAGCAGCGAGAGGACAGGGGCGAACACTGAAGCTTTCTTT. Protein: CASSERTGANTEAFF. V usage is TRBV27 and J usage is TRBJ1-1, with 9 bases identical to TRBD1. V gave up 6 bases and J gave up 1 base; unmatched junction bases: 6. Germline CDR1 is MNHEY and CDR2 is SMNVEV (reference sequence). The CDR3 consists of 15 residues.

This clonotype was detected many times. The rearrangement links TRBV2 to TRBJ2-7; no definite D call. The CDR3 spans 14 residues. V dropped 6 bases and J dropped 7 bases, with 19 bases sitting between them. In germline, CDR1 is SNHLY, CDR2 FYNNEI. The CDR3 reads CASRESSGPREQYF. The CDR3 bases are TGTGCCAGCAGGGAATCTAGTGGGCCAAGGGAGCAGTACTTC.

This clonotype was detected only a few times. The CDR3 region is CASMVAGATGELFF. CDR3 sequence (DNA): TGTGCCAGTATGGTAGCGGGAGCCACCGGGGAGCTGTTTTTT. The V and J genes are TRBV19 and TRBJ2-2, with 9 bases fitting TRBD2. The CDR3 covers 14 residues. Germline V CDR1 and CDR2: LNHDA, SQIVND (reference sequence). Unmatched junction bases numbered 4, after V lost 7 bases and J lost 4 bases.

This clonotype was counted many times. The chain carries TRBV20-1 and TRBJ1-2; no definite D call. Germline CDR1 DFQATT, CDR2 SNEGSKA (reference sequence). This CDR3 has 12 residues. V dropped 3 bases and J dropped 11 bases, with 16 bases sitting between them. In DNA form, the CDR3 reads TGCAGTGCTAGCCCCGAGCCCTCTTGGTACACCTTC. Encoded protein: CSASPEPSWYTF.

This clonotype was detected many times. The gene calls are TRBV24-1 and TRBJ1-6, with D uncertain. Germline assignment: CDR1 KGHDR and CDR2 SFDVKD. V was cut by 9 bases and J by 5 bases, with 16 bases left in between. This CDR3 is 15 amino acids long. In DNA form, the CDR3 reads TGTGCCACCGGCACCAGAGAGATGGATAATTCACCCCTCCACTTT. It translates to CATGTREMDNSPLHF.

This clonotype was detected a few times. A much larger clonotype is one base distant, so this may be a read error. This chain links TRBV28 with TRBJ2-7; TRBD1 matches at 9 bases. Per germline, CDR1 MDHEN and CDR2 SYDVKM. This CDR3 is 15 amino acids long. The CDR3 DNA reads as TGTGCCAGCATCGCCCGGGACAGGGCCTCCCACGAGCAGTACTTC. This translates into CASIARDRASHEQYF.

Many counts were recorded for this clonotype. The chain combines TRBV2 with TRBJ2-7; D remains ambiguous. The V and J ends lost 4 bases and 5 bases respectively, with 12 bases between them. This CDR3 has 13 amino acids. Per the germline V gene, CDR1 is SNHLY and CDR2 is FYNNEI. CDR3 DNA sequence: TGTGCCAGCAGTGGATATGCAGGCGACGAGCAGTACTTC. Translating it yields CASSGYAGDEQYF. The entire variable domain, with the rest obtained from reference TRBV2 and TRBJ2-7, is as follows: EPEVTQTPSHQVTQMGQEVILRCVPISNHLYFYWYRQILGQKVEFLVSFYNNEISEKSEIFDDQFSVERPDGSNFTLKIRSTKLEDSAMYFCASSGYAGDEQYFGPGTRLTVT.

The chain links TRBV12-3 or TRBV12-4 to TRBJ2-5; the D gene is possibly TRBD2 (6 bases). The CDR3 has 15 residues. Trimming removed 2 bases from V and 5 bases from J, with 15 bases in between. The CDR3 DNA is TGTGCCAGCAGTTTAACGGGAGAGGAAAGTGAGACCCAGTACTTC. It codes for CASSLTGEESETQYF.

Many counts were recorded for this clonotype. The chain links TRBV6-5 to TRBJ2-7, with D tentatively TRBD1 (6 bases). Trimming took 10 bases from V and 10 from J, leaving 23 bases between them. Germline CDR1 and CDR2: MNHEY and SVGAGI. The length of the CDR3 is 13 residues. CDR3 in amino acids: CAISPRQASDQYF. CDR3 DNA sequence: TGTGCCATTTCACCCAGACAGGCCTCTGATCAGTACTTC.

This clonotype has a count of ten or more. The rearrangement links TRBV28 to TRBJ2-5; 9 bases map to TRBD1. Germline loops: CDR1 MDHEN, CDR2 SYDVKM. The CDR3 is 16 amino acids. The V gene end was trimmed by 10 bases and the J gene end by 2 bases; junction bases not matched to a gene: 14. For the CDR3, the DNA is TGTGCCACCGTCCACCGGACAGGGGCCCTACAAGAGACCCAGTACTTC. Amino acids: CATVHRTGALQETQYF.

The rearrangement joins TRBV5-1 to TRBJ1-6; TRBD1 matches 8 bases. Germline-derived CDR1 and CDR2 are SGHRS and YFSETQ. The CDR3 is 14 residues long. The ends lost 5 bases at V and 10 bases at J; junction bases unmatched: 8. CDR3 in amino acids: CASSADRVKSPLHF. The CDR3 nucleotides read TGCGCCAGCAGTGCGGACAGGGTAAAATCACCCCTCCACTTT.